These 7 T cell receptor beta chains share one sample of origin, sequenced in a study of low-dose radiotherapy and immunotherapy resistance in tumors. Primers targeting TRAV and TRBV primed first-strand cDNA, covering alpha and beta chains. A roughly 19-cycle PCR with a constant-region primer and V-primer adapter amplified TCRs. TCRdb independently ran MiXCR on the reads; one entry per CDR3 protein. The sample yields roughly 16,000 distinct CDR3 sequences, approximately 63% seen once. These receptors were obtained from a human donor with advanced metastatic prostate, ovarian, gallbladder or colorectal cancer (not recorded which). This table probably holds off-target reads from a library built for another chain.

The rearrangement links TRBV3-1 to TRBJ1-5; the D gene is possibly TRBD1 (6 bases). CDR1 is LGHDT, CDR2 YNNKEL, per germline (reference sequence). Trimming stripped 4 bases from V and 2 bases from J, with 12 bases between. The CDR3 has 15 amino acids. In DNA, the CDR3 is TGTGCCAGCAGCCCTAGTGGGGGGCGCAATCAGCCCCAGCATTTT. Protein: CASSPSGGRNQPQHF.

The chain links TRBV5-5 to TRBJ1-5; the match to TRBD1 covers 8 bases. The ends lost 0 bases at V and 5 bases at J; junction bases unmatched: 7. The CDR3 has 16 amino acids. The germline V gene has CDR1 SGHKS and CDR2 YYEKEE (reference sequence). CDR3 nucleotides: TGTGCCAGCAGCTTGGGTGGACAGGGCAGGGATCAGCCCCAGCATTTT. It encodes CASSLGGQGRDQPQHF.

This chain joins TRBV28 and TRBJ1-4; 8 positions match TRBD1. The CDR3 extends over 15 amino acids. Germline values: CDR1 MDHEN, CDR2 SYDVKM. Trimming at V came to 4 bases and at J to 9 bases, leaving 10 bases not matched to a gene. CDR3: CASSSLQGAAKKLFF. DNA for the CDR3: TGTGCCAGCAGTTCCCTGCAGGGGGCAGCGAAAAAACTGTTTTTT.

This clonotype was detected only a few times. This chain links TRBV5-6 with TRBJ2-3; TRBD2 is a possible D gene (6 bases). The CDR3 has 16 residues. Per the germline V gene, CDR1 is SGHDT and CDR2 is YYEEEE. V lost 4 bases to trimming and J lost 2 bases, with 17 bases between them. CDR3 in amino acids: CASSPDGGTITDTQYF. As DNA, the CDR3 is TGTGCCAGCAGCCCCGATGGGGGGACCATCACAGATACGCAGTATTTT.

The chain links TRBV29-1 to TRBJ1-5, with D possibly TRBD1 on 5 matching bases. Trimming took 6 bases from V and 3 from J, leaving 9 bases between them. The germline gives CDR1 SQVTM, CDR2 ANQGSEA. The CDR3 covers 12 residues. The CDR3 region is CSVTGDNQPQHF. The CDR3, as DNA: TGCAGCGTCACAGGAGACAATCAGCCCCAGCATTTT. Full variable domain (outside the CDR3, taken from reference TRBV29-1 and TRBJ1-5): SAVISQKPSRDICQRGTSLTIQCQVDSQVTMMFWYRQQPGQSLTLIATANQGSEATYESGFVIDKFPISRPNLTFSTLTVSNMSPEDSSIYLCSVTGDNQPQHFGDGTRLSIL.

This rearrangement joins TRBV5-1 to TRBJ2-2; D possibly corresponds to TRBD1 (6 bases). The CDR3 runs 14 residues. Trimming took 5 bases from V and 5 from J, leaving 13 bases between them. Germline CDR1 reads SGHRS; CDR2 reads YFSETQ. CDR3 in DNA: TGCGCCAGCAGTGTGGACAGCAAAACCGGGGAGCTGTTTTTT. Its protein product is CASSVDSKTGELFF.

The chain employs TRBV5-1 and TRBJ2-3; the D gene is possibly TRBD1 (5 bases). The CDR3 covers 14 residues. The germline V and J ends were trimmed by 0 bases and 2 bases, with 7 bases remaining between them. The germline CDR1 and CDR2 sequences are SGHRS and YFSETQ. In DNA, the CDR3 is TGCGCCAGCAGCTTGGAAGGGGACACAGATACGCAGTATTTT. Translating it yields CASSLEGDTDTQYF.